One TCR beta chain is described in this entry. Only in-frame clones appear in the TCRdb table, and some are missing; sequencing was by immunoSEQ multiplex PCR. The sample consists of some 170,000 clones, 84% of them appearing once. The sample originates from a study of blood T cell repertoires in COVID-19. Study in general: Spain, Italy and the United States supplied samples that represented acute and convalescent COVID-19.

Trimming at V came to 2 bases and at J to 8 bases, leaving 13 bases not matched to a gene. Per germline, CDR1 GTSNPN and CDR2 SVGIG (reference sequence). This CDR3 region has 15 residues. Either two negative PCRs, clearance, or symptom resolution qualified Cohort 3 donors as recovered. The receptor comes from a man aged 45-65 years who had recovered from COVID-19. The gene calls are TRBV30 and TRBJ1-1; TRBD1 matches 8 bases. Sequenced input: PBMCs or T cells enriched from blood (not recorded which). The CDR3 spells CAWSTGQGLLYEAFF. Here the CDR3 DNA reads TGTGCCTGGAGTACCGGACAGGGCTTATTGTACGAAGCTTTCTTT. Filled out from reference TRBV30 and TRBJ1-1, the complete variable domain reads SQTIHQWPATLVQPVGSPLSLECTVEGTSNPNLYWYRQAAGRGLQLLFYSVGIGQISSEVPQNLSASRPQDRQFILSSKKLLLSDSGFYLCAWSTGQGLLYEAFFGQGTRLTVV.